A single sample is the source of the 3 T cell receptor beta chains below, sequenced in a study of T cells in Graves' hyperthyroidism and ophthalmopathy. Using RNA transcripts as the source, TCR beta CDR3 regions were amplified. The HTBI primer set was used in a first-round RT-PCR of the TCR CDR3. TCRdb reprocessed the multiplex PCR reads via MiXCR and lists one record per CDR3 protein. The sample contains around 700,000 distinct CDR3 sequences, 15% to 20% of which appear only once. Sequences were obtained from blood. These receptors all come from a woman in her 50s with Graves' hyperthyroidism that later progressed to Graves' ophthalmopathy.

The V call is TRBV2, the J call TRBJ2-2; 8 bases match TRBD1. The junction had 6 bases not matched to a gene; V was cut back by 6 bases and J by 3 bases. CDR1 and CDR2 from the germline V gene are SNHLY and FYNNEI. The CDR3 consists of 15 residues. This CDR3 reads CASRELTGDTGELFF. For the CDR3, the DNA is TGTGCCAGCAGGGAATTGACAGGGGACACCGGGGAGCTGTTTTTT.

This clonotype was counted ten times or more. The chain links TRBV5-1 to TRBJ2-7; D could derive from TRBD1 or TRBD2 (5 bases each). Germline V lookup: CDR1 SGHRS, CDR2 YFSETQ. Trimming removed 3 bases from V and 0 bases from J, with 16 bases in between. The CDR3 has 16 amino acids. The CDR3 nucleotides are TGCGCCAGCAGCTCGGAAGGGTCTGGGGGCTCCTACGAGCAGTACTTC. Its protein is CASSSEGSGGSYEQYF.

CDR3 amino acids: CASSEGSPVGEQYF. The CDR3 region has the DNA TGCGCCAGCAGTGAAGGGTCCCCTGTCGGCGAGCAGTACTTC. The V gene is TRBV10-1, the J gene TRBJ2-7, with unresolved D. CDR1 is WNHNN, CDR2 SYGVQD, per germline (reference sequence). The ends were cut back, 3 bases at V and 6 bases at J, with 15 bases in the middle. This CDR3 contains 14 residues.